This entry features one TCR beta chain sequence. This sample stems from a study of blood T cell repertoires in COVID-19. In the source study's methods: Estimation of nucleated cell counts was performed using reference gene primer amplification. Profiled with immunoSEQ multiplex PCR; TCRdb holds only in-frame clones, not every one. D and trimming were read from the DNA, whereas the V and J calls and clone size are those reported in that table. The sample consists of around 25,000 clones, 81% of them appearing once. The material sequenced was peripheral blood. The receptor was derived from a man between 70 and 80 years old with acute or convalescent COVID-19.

CDR3 protein: CASSVGGHGELFF. CDR3 in DNA: TGTGCCAGCAGCGTAGGGGGGCACGGGGAGCTGTTTTTT. This chain connects TRBV9 to TRBJ2-2; the D gene is possibly TRBD1 (6 bases). The CDR3 spans 13 residues. Germline CDR1 and CDR2: SGDLS and YYNGEE. With 0 bases removed from V and 7 bases from J, the gap between germline ends came to 7 bases. Full variable domain (remainder filled in from reference TRBV9 and TRBJ2-2): DSGVTQTPKHLITATGQRVTLRCSPRSGDLSVYWYQQSLDQGLQFLIQYYNGEERAKGNILERFSAQQFPDLHSELNLSSLELGDSALYFCASSVGGHGELFFGEGSRLTVL.